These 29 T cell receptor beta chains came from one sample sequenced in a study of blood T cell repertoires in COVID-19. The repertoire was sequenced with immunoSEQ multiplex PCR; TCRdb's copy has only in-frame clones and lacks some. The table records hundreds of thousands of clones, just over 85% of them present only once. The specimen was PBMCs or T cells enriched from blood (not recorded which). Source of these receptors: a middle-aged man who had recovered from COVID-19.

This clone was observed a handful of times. CDR3 bases: TGTGCCAGCAGCCCGCCTTACAGTACAGATACGCAGTATTTT. Amino acid sequence: CASSPPYSTDTQYF. The V call is TRBV5-6, the J call TRBJ2-3; no clear D gene. The ends were cut back, 4 bases at V and 3 bases at J, with 12 bases in the middle. CDR1 and CDR2 from the germline V gene are SGHDT and YYEEEE. The CDR3 has 14 residues.

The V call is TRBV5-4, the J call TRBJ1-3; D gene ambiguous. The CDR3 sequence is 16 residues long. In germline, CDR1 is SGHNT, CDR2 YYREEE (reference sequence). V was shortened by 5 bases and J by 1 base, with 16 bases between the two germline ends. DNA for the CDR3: TGTGCCAGCAGTCGGATCGGAGAGGGTTCTGGAAACACCATATATTTT. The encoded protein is CASSRIGEGSGNTIYF. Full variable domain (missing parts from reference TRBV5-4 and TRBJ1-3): ETGVTQSPTHLIKTRGQQVTLRCSSQSGHNTVSWYQQALGQGPQFIFQYYREEENGRGNFPPRFSGLQFPNYSSELNVNALELDDSALYLCASSRIGEGSGNTIYFGEGSWLTVV.

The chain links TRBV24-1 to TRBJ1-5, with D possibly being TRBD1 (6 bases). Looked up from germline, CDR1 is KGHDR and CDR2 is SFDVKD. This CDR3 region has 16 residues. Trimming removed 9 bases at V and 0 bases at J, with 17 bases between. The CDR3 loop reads CATLPLGQSSNQPQHF. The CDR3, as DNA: TGTGCCACCTTACCCCTTGGACAGTCTAGCAATCAGCCCCAGCATTTT.

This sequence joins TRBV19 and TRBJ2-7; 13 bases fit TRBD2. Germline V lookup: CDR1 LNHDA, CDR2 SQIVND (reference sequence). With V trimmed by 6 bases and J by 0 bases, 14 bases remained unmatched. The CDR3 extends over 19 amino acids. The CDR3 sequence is CASSPAGLAGEKGSYEQYF. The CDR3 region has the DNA TGTGCCAGTAGCCCGGCTGGACTAGCGGGAGAGAAAGGCTCCTACGAGCAGTACTTC.

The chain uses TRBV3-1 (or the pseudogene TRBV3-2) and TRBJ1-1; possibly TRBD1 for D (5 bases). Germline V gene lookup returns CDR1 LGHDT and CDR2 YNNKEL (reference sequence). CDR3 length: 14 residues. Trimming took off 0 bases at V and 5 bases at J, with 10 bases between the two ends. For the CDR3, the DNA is TGTGCCAGCAGCCAAGATCAAAGGGGTACTGAAGCTTTCTTT. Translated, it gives CASSQDQRGTEAFF.

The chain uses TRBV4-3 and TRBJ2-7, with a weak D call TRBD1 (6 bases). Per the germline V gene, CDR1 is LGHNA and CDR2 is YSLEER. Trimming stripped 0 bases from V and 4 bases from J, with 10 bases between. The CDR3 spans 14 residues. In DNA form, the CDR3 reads TGCGCCAGCAGCCAAGACATACAGGGTTACGAGCAGTACTTC. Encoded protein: CASSQDIQGYEQYF.

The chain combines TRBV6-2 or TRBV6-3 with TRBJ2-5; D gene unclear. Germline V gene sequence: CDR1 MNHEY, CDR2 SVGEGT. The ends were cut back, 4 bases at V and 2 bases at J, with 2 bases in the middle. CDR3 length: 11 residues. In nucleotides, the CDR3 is TGTGCCAGCAGTTCGCAAGAGACCCAGTACTTC. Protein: CASSSQETQYF.

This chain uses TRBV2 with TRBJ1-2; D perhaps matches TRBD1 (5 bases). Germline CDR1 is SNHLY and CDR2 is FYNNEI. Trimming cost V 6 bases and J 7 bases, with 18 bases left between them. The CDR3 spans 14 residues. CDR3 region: CASRAGTALFGYTF. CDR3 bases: TGTGCCAGCAGGGCGGGGACGGCTCTATTTGGCTACACCTTC. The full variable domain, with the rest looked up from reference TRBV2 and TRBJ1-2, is EPEVTQTPSHQVTQMGQEVILRCVPISNHLYFYWYRQILGQKVEFLVSFYNNEISEKSEIFDDQFSVERPDGSNFTLKIRSTKLEDSAMYFCASRAGTALFGYTFGSGTRLTVV.

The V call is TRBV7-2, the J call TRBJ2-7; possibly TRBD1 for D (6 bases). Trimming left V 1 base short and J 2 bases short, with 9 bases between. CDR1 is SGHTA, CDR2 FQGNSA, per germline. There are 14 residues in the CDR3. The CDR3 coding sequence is TGTGCCAGCAGCTTAGTAGGGGGTGCCTACGAGCAGTACTTC. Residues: CASSLVGGAYEQYF.

CDR3 nucleotide sequence: TGTGCCAGTAGTCTTAGCGGGAGGTCCTACGAGCAGTACTTC. Translation gives CASSLSGRSYEQYF. The chain combines TRBV19 with TRBJ2-7; 10 nucleotides align to TRBD2. With V trimmed by 5 bases and J by 1 base, 2 bases remained unmatched. The length of the CDR3 is 14 residues. Germline values: CDR1 LNHDA, CDR2 SQIVND (reference sequence).

In nucleotides, the CDR3 is TGTGCCAGCAGTTACTCGAGTGAAGGGGGACATGAGCAGTTCTTC. Protein sequence: CASSYSSEGGHEQFF. This chain joins TRBV6-2 or TRBV6-3 and TRBJ2-1, with D maybe TRBD1 (6 bases). This CDR3 region has 15 residues. The V gene lost 0 bases and the J gene lost 8 bases, with 14 bases spanning the gap. The germline CDR1 and CDR2 sequences are MNHEY and SVGEGT.

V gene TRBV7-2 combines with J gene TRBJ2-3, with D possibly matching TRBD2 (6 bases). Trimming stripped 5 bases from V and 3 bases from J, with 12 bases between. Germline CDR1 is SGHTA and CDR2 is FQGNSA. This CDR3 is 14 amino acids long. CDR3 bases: TGTGCCAGCAGCACGGGACTCGGGACAGATACGCAGTATTTT. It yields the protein CASSTGLGTDTQYF.

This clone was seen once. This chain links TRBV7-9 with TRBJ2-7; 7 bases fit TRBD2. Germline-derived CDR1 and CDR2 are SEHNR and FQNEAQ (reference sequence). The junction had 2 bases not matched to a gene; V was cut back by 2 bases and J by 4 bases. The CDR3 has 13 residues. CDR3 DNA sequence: TGTGCCAGCAGCTTAAGGGACTATTACGAGCAGTACTTC. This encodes CASSLRDYYEQYF.

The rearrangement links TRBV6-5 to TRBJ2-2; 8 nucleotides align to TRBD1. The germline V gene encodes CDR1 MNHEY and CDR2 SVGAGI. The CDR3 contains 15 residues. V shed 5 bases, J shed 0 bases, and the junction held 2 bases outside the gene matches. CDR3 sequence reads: CASSRDRPNTGELFF. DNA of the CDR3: TGTGCCAGCAGTAGGGACAGGCCGAACACCGGGGAGCTGTTTTTT.

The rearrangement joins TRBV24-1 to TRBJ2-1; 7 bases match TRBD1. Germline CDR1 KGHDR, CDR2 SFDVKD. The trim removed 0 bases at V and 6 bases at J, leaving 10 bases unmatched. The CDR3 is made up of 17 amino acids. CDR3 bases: TGTGCCACCAGTGATTTGCTACGACAGGGAAGCAGCAATGAGCAGTTCTTC. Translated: CATSDLLRQGSSNEQFF.

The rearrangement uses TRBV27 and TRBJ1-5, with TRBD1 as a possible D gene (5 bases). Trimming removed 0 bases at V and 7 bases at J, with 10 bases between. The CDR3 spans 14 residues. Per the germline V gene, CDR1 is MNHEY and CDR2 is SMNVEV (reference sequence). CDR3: CASSLSAGPQPQHF. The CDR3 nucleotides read TGTGCCAGCAGTTTATCCGCAGGGCCGCAGCCCCAGCATTTT.

Written as DNA, the CDR3 is TGTGCCAGCAGCTTTGGAAGGACAGAATACAATGAGCAGTTCTTC. Translated: CASSFGRTEYNEQFF. V and J are TRBV5-8 and TRBJ2-1; possible D gene TRBD1, 6 bases. CDR1 is SGHTS, CDR2 YDEGEE, per germline. Deletions cut 2 bases from V and 4 bases from J, with 13 bases between. The CDR3 covers 15 residues.

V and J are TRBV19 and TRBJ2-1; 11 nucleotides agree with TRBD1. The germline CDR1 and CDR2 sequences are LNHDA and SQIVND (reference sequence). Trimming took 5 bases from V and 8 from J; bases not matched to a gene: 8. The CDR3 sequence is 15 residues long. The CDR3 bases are TGTGCCAGTAGTCTACATCCGGGACAGGGGGATGAGCAGTTCTTC. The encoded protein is CASSLHPGQGDEQFF. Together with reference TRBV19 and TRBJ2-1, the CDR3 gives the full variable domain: DGGITQSPKYLFRKEGQNVTLSCEQNLNHDAMYWYRQDPGQGLRLIYYSQIVNDFQKGDIAEGYSVSREKKESFPLTVTSAQKNPTAFYLCASSLHPGQGDEQFFGPGTRLTVL.

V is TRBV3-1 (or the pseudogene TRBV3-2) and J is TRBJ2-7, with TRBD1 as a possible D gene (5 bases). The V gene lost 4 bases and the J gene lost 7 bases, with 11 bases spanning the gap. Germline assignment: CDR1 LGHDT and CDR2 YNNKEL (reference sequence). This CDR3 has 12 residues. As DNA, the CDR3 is TGTGCCAGCAGCCGGCAGGGTTGGGAGCAGTACTTC. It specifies CASSRQGWEQYF.

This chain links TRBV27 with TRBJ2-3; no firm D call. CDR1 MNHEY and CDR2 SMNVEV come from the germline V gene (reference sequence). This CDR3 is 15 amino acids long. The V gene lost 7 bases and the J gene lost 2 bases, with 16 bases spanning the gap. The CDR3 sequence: CASIPLGRSTDTQYF. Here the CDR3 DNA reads TGTGCCAGCATCCCTCTGGGCCGATCCACAGATACGCAGTATTTT.

The CDR3 is CASSAQGDSLEQYF. DNA of the CDR3: TGTGCCAGCAGCGCCCAAGGGGACAGCCTCGAGCAGTACTTC. This chain joins TRBV7-2 and TRBJ2-7, with 7 bases matching TRBD1. With V trimmed by 5 bases and J by 6 bases, 10 bases remained unmatched. The CDR3 runs 14 residues. Germline loops: CDR1 SGHTA, CDR2 FQGNSA.

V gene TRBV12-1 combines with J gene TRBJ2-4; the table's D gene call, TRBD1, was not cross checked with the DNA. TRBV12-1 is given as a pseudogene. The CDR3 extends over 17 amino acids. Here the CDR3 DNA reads TGTGCCAGCAGCTTTGAGTCCAGGGGGCTCGCCAAAAACATTCAGTACTTC. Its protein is CASSFESRGLAKNIQYF.

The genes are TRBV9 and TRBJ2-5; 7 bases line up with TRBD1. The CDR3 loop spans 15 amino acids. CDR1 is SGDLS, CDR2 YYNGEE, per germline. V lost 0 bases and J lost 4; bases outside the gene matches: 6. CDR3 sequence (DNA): TGTGCCAGCAGCGTAGCCGGGACAGAAAGAGAGACCCAGTACTTC. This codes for CASSVAGTERETQYF.

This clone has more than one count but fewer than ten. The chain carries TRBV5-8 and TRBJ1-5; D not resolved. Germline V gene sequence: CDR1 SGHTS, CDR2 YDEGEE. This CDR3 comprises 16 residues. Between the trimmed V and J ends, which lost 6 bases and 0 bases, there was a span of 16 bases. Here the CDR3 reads CASKKRTDYSNQPQHF. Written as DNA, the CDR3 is TGTGCCAGCAAGAAACGGACTGACTATAGCAATCAGCCCCAGCATTTT.

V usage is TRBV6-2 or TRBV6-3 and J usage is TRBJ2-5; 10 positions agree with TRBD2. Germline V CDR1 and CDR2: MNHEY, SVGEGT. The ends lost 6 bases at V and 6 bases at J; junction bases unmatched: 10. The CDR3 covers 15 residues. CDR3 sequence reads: CASSPASGGGQTQYF. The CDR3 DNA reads TGTGCCAGCAGCCCCGCTAGCGGGGGAGGACAGACCCAGTACTTC.

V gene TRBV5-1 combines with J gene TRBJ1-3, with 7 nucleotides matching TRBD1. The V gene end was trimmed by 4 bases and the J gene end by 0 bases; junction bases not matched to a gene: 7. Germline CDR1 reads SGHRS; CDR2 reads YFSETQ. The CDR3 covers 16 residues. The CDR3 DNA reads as TGCGCCAGCAGCCTGACAGGGACTCGCTCTGGAAACACCATATATTTT. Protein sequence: CASSLTGTRSGNTIYF.

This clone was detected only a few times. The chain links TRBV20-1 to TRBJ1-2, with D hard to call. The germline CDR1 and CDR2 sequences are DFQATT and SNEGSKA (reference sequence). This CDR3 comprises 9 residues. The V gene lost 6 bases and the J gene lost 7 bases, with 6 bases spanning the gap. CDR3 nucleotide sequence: TGCAGTGCCACGAGTGGCTACACCTTC. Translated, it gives CSATSGYTF.

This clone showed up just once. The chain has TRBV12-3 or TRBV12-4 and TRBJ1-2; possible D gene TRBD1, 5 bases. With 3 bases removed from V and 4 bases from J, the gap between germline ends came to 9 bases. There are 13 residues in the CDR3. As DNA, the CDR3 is TGTGCCAGCAGTTTCGACAGACCCTATGGCTACACCTTC. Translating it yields CASSFDRPYGYTF.

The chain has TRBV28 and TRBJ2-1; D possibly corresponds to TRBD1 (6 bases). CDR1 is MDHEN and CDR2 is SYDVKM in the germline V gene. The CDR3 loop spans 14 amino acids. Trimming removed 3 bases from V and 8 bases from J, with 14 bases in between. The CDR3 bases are TGTGCCAGCAGTTTTGGGGGCGATTACGATGAGCAGTTCTTC. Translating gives CASSFGGDYDEQFF.